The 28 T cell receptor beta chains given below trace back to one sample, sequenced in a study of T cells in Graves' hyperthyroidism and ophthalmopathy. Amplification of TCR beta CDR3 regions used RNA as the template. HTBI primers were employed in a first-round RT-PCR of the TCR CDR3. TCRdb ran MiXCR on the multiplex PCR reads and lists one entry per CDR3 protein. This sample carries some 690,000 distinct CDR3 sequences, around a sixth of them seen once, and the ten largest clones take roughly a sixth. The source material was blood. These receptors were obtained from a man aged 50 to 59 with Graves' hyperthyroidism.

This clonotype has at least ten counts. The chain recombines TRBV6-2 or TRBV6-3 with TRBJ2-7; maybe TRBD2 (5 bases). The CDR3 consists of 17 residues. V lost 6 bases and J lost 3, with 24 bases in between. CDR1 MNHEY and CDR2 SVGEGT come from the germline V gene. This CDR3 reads CASSPGVAPSSFYEQYF. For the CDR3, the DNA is TGTGCCAGCAGCCCCGGGGTAGCGCCATCAAGTTTCTACGAGCAGTACTTC.

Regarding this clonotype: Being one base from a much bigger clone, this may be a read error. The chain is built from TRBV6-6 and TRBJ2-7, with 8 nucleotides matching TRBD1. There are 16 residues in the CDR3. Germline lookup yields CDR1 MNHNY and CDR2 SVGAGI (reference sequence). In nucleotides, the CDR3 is TGTACCAGCAGTTACTCGGGCAGGGGGCAATACTACGAGCAGTACTTC. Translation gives CTSSYSGRGQYYEQYF.

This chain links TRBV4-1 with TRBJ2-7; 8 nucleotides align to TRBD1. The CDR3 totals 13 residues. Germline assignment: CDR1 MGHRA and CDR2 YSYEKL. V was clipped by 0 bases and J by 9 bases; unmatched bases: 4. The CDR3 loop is CASSQETGDGQYF. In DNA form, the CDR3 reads TGCGCCAGCAGCCAAGAGACAGGGGATGGGCAGTACTTC.

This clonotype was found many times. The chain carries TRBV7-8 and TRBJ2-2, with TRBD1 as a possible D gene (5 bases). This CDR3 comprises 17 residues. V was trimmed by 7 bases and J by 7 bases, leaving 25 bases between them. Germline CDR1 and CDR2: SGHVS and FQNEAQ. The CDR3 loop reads CASILGIDDRLSGELFF. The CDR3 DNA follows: TGTGCCAGCATTTTAGGTATCGACGACAGACTGAGCGGGGAGCTGTTTTTT.

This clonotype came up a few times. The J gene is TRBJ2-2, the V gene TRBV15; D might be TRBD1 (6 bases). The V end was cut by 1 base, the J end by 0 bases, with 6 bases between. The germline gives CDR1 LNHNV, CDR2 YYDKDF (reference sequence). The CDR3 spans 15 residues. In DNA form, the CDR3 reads TGTGCCACCAGCAGAGGACAGGCGAACACCGGGGAGCTGTTTTTT. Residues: CATSRGQANTGELFF.

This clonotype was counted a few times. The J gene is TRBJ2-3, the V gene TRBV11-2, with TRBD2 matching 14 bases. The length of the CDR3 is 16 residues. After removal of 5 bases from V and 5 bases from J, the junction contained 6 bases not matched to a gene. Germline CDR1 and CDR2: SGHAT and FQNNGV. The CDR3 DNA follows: TGTGCCAGCAGCCTCGGGACTAGCGGGAGTGGAGATACGCAGTATTTT. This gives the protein CASSLGTSGSGDTQYF.

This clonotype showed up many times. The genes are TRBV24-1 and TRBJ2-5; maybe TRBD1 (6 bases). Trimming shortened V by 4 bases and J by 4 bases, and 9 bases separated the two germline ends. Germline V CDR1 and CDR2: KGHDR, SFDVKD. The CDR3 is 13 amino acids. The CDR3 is CATSEGARETQYF. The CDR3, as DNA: TGTGCCACCAGTGAGGGGGCTCGAGAGACCCAGTACTTC.

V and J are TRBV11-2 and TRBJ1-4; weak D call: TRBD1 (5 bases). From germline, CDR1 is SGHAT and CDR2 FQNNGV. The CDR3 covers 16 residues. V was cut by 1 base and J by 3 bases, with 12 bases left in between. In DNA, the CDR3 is TGTGCCAGCAGCTTAGTTCCCTGGGGGGCTAATGAAAAACTGTTTTTT. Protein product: CASSLVPWGANEKLFF.

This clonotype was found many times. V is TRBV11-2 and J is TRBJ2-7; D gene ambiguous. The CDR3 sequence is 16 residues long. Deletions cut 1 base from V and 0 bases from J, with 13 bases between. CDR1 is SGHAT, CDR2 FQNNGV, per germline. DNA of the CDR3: TGTGCCAGCAGCTTAGGTTTAGAAGTCAGCTCCTACGAGCAGTACTTC. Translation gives CASSLGLEVSSYEQYF. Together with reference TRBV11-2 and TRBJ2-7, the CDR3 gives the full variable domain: EAGVAQSPRYKIIEKRQSVAFWCNPISGHATLYWYQQILGQGPKLLIQFQNNGVVDDSQLPKDRFSAERLKGVDSTLKIQPAKLEDSAVYLCASSLGLEVSSYEQYFGPGTRLTVT.

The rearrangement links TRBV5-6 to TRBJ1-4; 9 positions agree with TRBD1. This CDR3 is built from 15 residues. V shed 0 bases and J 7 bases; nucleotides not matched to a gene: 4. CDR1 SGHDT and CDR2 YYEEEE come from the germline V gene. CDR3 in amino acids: CASSLDRGLTEKLFF. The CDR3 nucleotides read TGTGCCAGCAGCTTGGACAGGGGGCTTACTGAAAAACTGTTTTTT.

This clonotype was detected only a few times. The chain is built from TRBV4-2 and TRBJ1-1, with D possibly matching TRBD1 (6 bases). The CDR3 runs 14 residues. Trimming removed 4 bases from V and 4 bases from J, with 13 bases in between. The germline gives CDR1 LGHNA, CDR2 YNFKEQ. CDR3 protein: CASSPGTHFTEAFF. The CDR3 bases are TGTGCCAGCAGCCCGGGGACACATTTCACTGAAGCTTTCTTT.

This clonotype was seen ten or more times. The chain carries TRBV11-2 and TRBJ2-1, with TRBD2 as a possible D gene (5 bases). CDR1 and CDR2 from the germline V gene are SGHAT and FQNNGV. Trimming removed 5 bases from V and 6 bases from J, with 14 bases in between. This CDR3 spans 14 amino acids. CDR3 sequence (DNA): TGTGCCAGCAGCCGTAGGCGGGCCCTCAATGAGCAGTTCTTC. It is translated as CASSRRRALNEQFF. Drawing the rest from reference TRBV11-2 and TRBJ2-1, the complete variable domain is EAGVAQSPRYKIIEKRQSVAFWCNPISGHATLYWYQQILGQGPKLLIQFQNNGVVDDSQLPKDRFSAERLKGVDSTLKIQPAKLEDSAVYLCASSRRRALNEQFFGPGTRLTVL.

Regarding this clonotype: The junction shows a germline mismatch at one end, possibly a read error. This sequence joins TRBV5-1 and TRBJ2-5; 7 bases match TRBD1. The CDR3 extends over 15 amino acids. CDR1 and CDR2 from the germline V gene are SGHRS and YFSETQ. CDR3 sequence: CASSWGTALQETLYF. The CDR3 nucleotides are TGCGCCAGCAGCTGGGGGACAGCGTTACAAGAGACCCTGTACTTC.

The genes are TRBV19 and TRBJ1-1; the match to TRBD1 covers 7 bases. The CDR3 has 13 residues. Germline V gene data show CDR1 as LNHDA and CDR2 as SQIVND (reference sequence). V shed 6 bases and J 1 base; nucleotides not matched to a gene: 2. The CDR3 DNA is TGTGCCAGTAGCGGACAGGCGAACACTGAAGCTTTCTTT. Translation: CASSGQANTEAFF.

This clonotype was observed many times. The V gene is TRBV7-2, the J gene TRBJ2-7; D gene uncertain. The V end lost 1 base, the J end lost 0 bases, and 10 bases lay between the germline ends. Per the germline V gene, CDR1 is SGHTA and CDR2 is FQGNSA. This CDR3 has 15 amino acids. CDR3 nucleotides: TGTGCCAGCAGCTTAGGAGGATTTCGCTCCTACGAGCAGTACTTC. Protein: CASSLGGFRSYEQYF.

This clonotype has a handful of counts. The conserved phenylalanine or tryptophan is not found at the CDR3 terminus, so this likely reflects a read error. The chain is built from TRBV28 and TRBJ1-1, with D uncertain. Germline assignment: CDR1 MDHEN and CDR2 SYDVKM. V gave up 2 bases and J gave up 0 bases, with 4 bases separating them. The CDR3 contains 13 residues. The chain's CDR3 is CASSLNMNTEAFL. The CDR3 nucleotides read TGTGCCAGCAGTTTAAACATGAACACTGAAGCTTTCCTT.

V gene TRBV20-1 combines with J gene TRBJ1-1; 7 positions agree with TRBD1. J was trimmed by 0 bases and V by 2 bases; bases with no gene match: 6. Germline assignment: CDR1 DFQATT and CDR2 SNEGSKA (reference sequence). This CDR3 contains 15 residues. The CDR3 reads CSARNPTGLNTEAFF. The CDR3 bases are TGCAGTGCTAGAAATCCGACAGGGTTGAACACTGAAGCTTTCTTT.

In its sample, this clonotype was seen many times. CDR3 sequence reads: CASSWQRNTEAFF. The CDR3 DNA is TGTGCCAGCAGCTGGCAGAGGAACACTGAAGCTTTCTTT. The chain has TRBV28 and TRBJ1-1; no definite D call. Trimming cost V 6 bases and J 1 base, with 9 bases left between them. In germline, CDR1 is MDHEN, CDR2 SYDVKM. The CDR3 length is 13 residues. Filled out from reference TRBV28 and TRBJ1-1, the complete variable domain reads DVKVTQSSRYLVKRTGEKVFLECVQDMDHENMFWYRQDPGLGLRLIYFSYDVKMKEKGDIPEGYSVSREKKERFSLILESASTNQTSMYLCASSWQRNTEAFFGQGTRLTVV.

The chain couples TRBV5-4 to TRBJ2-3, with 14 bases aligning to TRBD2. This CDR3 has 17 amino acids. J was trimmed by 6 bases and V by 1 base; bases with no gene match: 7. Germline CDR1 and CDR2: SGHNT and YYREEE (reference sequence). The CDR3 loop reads CASSLWGLAGVRDTQYF. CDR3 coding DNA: TGTGCCAGCAGCTTGTGGGGACTAGCGGGAGTCCGGGATACGCAGTATTTT.

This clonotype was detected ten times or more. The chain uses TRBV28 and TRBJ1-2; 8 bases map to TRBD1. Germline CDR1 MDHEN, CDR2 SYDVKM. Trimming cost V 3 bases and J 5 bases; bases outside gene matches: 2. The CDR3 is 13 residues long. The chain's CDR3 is CASSFQGAYGYTF. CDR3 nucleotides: TGTGCCAGCAGTTTCCAGGGGGCGTATGGCTACACCTTC.

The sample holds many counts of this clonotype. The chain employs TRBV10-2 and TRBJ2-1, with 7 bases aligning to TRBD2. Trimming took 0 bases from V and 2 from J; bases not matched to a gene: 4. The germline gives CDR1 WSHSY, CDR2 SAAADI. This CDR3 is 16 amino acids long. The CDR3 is CASSESQAGPYNEQFF. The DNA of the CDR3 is TGCGCCAGCAGTGAGTCGCAAGCGGGGCCCTACAATGAGCAGTTCTTC.

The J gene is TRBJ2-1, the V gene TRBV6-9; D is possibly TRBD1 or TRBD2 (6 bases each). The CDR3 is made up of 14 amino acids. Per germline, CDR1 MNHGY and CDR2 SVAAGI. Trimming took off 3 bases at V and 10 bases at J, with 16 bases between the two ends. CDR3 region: CASSYGMGAGEQFF. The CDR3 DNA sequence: TGTGCCAGCAGTTACGGGATGGGGGCGGGAGAGCAGTTCTTC.

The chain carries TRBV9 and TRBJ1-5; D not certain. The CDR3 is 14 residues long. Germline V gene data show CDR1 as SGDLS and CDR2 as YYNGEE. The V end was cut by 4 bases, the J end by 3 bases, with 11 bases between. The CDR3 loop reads CASSLNGYNQPQHF. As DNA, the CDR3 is TGTGCCAGCAGCCTGAATGGGTACAATCAGCCCCAGCATTTT.

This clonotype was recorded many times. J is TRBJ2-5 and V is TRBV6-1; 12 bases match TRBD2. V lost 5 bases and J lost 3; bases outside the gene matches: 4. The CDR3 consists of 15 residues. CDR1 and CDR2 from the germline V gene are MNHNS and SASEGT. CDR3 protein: CASSWRLAGEETQYF. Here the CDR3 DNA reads TGTGCCAGCAGTTGGCGACTAGCGGGAGAAGAGACCCAGTACTTC.

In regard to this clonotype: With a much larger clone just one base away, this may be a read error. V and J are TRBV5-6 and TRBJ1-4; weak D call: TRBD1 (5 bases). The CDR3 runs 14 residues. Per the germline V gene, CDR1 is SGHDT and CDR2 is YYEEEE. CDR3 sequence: CTSSLDRLDEKLFF. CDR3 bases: TGTACCAGCAGCCTTGACAGATTAGATGAAAAACTGTTTTTT. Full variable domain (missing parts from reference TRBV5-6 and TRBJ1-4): DAGVTQSPTHLIKTRGQQVTLRCSPKSGHDTVSWYQQALGQGPQFIFQYYEEEERQRGNFPDRFSGHQFPNYSSELNVNALLLGDSALYLCTSSLDRLDEKLFFGSGTQLSVL.

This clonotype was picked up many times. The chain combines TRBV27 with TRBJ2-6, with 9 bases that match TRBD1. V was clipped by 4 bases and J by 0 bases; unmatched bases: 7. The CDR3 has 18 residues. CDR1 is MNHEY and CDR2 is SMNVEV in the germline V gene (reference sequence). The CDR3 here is CASSSGQGTRSGANVLTF. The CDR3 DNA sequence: TGTGCCAGCAGTTCAGGACAGGGGACACGCTCTGGGGCCAACGTCCTGACTTTC.

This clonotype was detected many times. The DNA for the CDR3 is TGTGCCAGTAGTACCGGGACTAGCGGGAGACCCCCAGATACGCAGTATTTT. Translated: CASSTGTSGRPPDTQYF. The chain couples TRBV19 to TRBJ2-3; 14 positions agree with TRBD2. Germline V CDR1 and CDR2: LNHDA, SQIVND (reference sequence). The CDR3 spans 17 residues. Trimming at V came to 4 bases and at J to 4 bases, leaving 7 bases not matched to a gene.

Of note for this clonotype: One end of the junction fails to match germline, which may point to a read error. The CDR3 DNA is TGCGGTGCTAGCCCCTCGGGAGCGGGATACACAGATACGCAGTATTTT. Protein sequence: CGASPSGAGYTDTQYF. The V call is TRBV20-1, the J call TRBJ2-3; 7 bases align to TRBD2. The CDR3 has 16 amino acids. From germline, CDR1 is DFQATT and CDR2 SNEGSKA (reference sequence).